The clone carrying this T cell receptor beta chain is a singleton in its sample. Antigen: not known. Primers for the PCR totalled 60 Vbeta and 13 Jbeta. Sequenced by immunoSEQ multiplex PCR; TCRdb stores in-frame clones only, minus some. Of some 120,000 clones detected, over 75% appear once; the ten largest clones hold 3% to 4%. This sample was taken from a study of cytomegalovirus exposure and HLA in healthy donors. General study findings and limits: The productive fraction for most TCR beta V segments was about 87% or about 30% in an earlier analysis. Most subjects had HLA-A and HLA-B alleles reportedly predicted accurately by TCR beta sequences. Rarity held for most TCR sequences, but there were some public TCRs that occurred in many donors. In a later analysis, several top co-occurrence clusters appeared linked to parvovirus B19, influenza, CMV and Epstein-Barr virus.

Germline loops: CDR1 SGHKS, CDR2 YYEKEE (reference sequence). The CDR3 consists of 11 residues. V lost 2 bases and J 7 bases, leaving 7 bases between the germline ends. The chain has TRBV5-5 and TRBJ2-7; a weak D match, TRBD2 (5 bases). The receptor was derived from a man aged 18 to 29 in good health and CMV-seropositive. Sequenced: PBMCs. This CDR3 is CASSLGREQYF. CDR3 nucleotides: TGTGCCAGCAGCTTAGGGAGAGAGCAGTACTTC.